One and the same sample provided the 23 T cell receptor beta chains below, sequenced in a study of OX40 agonist ivuxolimab in advanced cancers. Libraries were prepared by immunoSEQ multiplex PCR; TCRdb keeps only in-frame clonotypes and omits some of them. The table lists roughly 84,000 clones, 81% of them singletons. The sequenced sample was CD4+ or CD8+ T cells sorted from blood, obtained in a trial of the OX40 agonist ivuxolimab. All receptors derive from an adult with an advanced solid tumor such as melanoma, head and neck, liver or kidney cancer.

The rearrangement joins TRBV6-4 to TRBJ2-5; D is perhaps TRBD1 (6 bases). The end of the DNA aligns better with TRBJ2-7, so the J call may be wrong. The length of the CDR3 is 13 residues. Per the germline V gene, CDR1 is MRHNA and CDR2 is SNTAGT. CDR3 sequence (DNA): TGTGCCAGCAGTGAACAACAGGGCTACGAGCAGTACTTC. Translation gives CASSEQQGYEQYF.

The chain has TRBV2 and TRBJ1-4, with 7 nucleotides matching TRBD1. CDR3 size: 15 residues. Germline values: CDR1 SNHLY, CDR2 FYNNEI. The V segment lost 4 bases and the J segment 2 bases; nucleotides outside the gene matches: 4. DNA of the CDR3: TGTGCCAGCAGTGTTTTCAGGGGGACTAATGAAAAACTGTTTTTT. This codes for CASSVFRGTNEKLFF.

This clone was counted only a few times. The rearrangement links TRBV14 to TRBJ1-5; D is unresolved. CDR3 length equals 12 residues. V was pared by 1 base and J by 5 bases, with 3 bases between. Germline V CDR1 and CDR2: SGHDN, FVKESK. The CDR3 loop reads CASSQGYQPQHF. The CDR3 nucleotides are TGTGCCAGCAGCCAAGGGTATCAGCCCCAGCATTTT.

This clone was seen a few times. V usage is TRBV19 and J usage is TRBJ1-6, with D tentatively TRBD1 (6 bases). CDR3 length: 15 amino acids. Trimming shortened V by 7 bases and J by 5 bases, and 15 bases separated the two germline ends. Germline V CDR1 and CDR2: LNHDA, SQIVND (reference sequence). The CDR3 protein is CASTPAGQHNSPLHF. The CDR3 DNA reads as TGTGCCAGTACCCCCGCCGGACAGCATAATTCACCCCTCCACTTT.

This chain joins TRBV6-5 and TRBJ2-2; D is possibly TRBD1 (5 bases). This CDR3 has 15 residues. Germline V lookup: CDR1 MNHEY, CDR2 SVGAGI. Between the trimmed V and J ends, which lost 3 bases and 8 bases, there was a span of 16 bases. CDR3: CASSYQGPTPGELFF. CDR3 DNA: TGTGCCAGCAGTTATCAGGGCCCAACACCGGGGGAGCTGTTTTTT.

The chain recombines TRBV27 with TRBJ2-2; D unresolved. This CDR3 contains 17 residues. Trimming removed 5 bases from V and 0 bases from J, with 16 bases in between. Germline lookup yields CDR1 MNHEY and CDR2 SMNVEV (reference sequence). Here the CDR3 DNA reads TGTGCCAGCAGTCCTACACCACGAAGCTCGAACACCGGGGAGCTGTTTTTT. Translation gives CASSPTPRSSNTGELFF.

The rearrangement joins TRBV18 to TRBJ2-5; 9 nucleotides match TRBD1. The J call is in doubt because the DNA end fits TRBJ2-7 better. CDR1 and CDR2 from the germline V gene are KGHSH and LQKENI. CDR3 length equals 15 residues. CDR3 sequence: CASSPPGTGLYEQYF. CDR3 in DNA: TGTGCCAGCTCACCACCGGGGACAGGGTTATACGAGCAGTACTTC.

This chain links TRBV7-2 with TRBJ2-7; D remains ambiguous. This CDR3 has 11 amino acids. Trimming removed 5 bases from V and 5 bases from J, with 7 bases in between. Germline values: CDR1 SGHTA, CDR2 FQGNSA. This chain's CDR3 is CASSPHDEQYF. The CDR3 DNA is TGTGCCAGCAGCCCGCATGACGAGCAGTACTTC.

The chain uses TRBV7-9 and TRBJ1-1; D unresolved. Germline assignment: CDR1 SEHNR and CDR2 FQNEAQ (reference sequence). V gave up 5 bases and J gave up 1 base, with 14 bases separating them. This CDR3 region has 15 residues. As DNA, the CDR3 is TGTGCCAGCAGCCCGCGGACGGGTTCGAACACTGAAGCTTTCTTT. Residues: CASSPRTGSNTEAFF.

The chain joins TRBV7-8 to TRBJ2-7, with D hard to call. The germline V gene has CDR1 SGHVS and CDR2 FQNEAQ. There are 12 residues in the CDR3. Trimming removed 7 bases at V and 1 base at J, with 8 bases between. DNA for the CDR3: TGTGCCAGCACCTTTTATTCCTACGAGCAGTACTTC. Its protein is CASTFYSYEQYF.

The V gene is TRBV7-6, the J gene TRBJ2-1, with 8 bases matching TRBD2. J gave up 7 bases and V 2 bases, and 10 bases lay outside the gene matches. Germline V CDR1 and CDR2: SGHVS, FNYEAQ. The CDR3 totals 16 residues. The DNA for the CDR3 is TGTGCCAGCAGCTTATACGGTAGCGGGAAGGGAAATGAGCAGTTCTTC. This encodes CASSLYGSGKGNEQFF.

The chain links TRBV29-1 to TRBJ2-2; D is unresolved. V was trimmed by 7 bases and J by 7 bases, leaving 16 bases between them. The CDR3 sequence is 13 residues long. Germline CDR1 and CDR2: SQVTM and ANQGSEA. The CDR3 nucleotides read TGCAGCGCAGATATAAAGGGAAACGGGGAGCTGTTTTTT. Protein sequence: CSADIKGNGELFF.

V usage is TRBV29-1 and J usage is TRBJ1-3, with 11 bases lining up with TRBD1. The V and J ends lost 4 bases and 2 bases, in that order; junction bases with no gene match: 7. CDR1 SQVTM and CDR2 ANQGSEA come from the germline V gene. The CDR3 extends over 16 amino acids. The CDR3 sequence is CSVGHRDRGTGNTIYF. Written as DNA, the CDR3 is TGCAGCGTTGGCCATCGGGACAGGGGGACTGGAAACACCATATATTTT.

V usage is TRBV28 and J usage is TRBJ1-1; D gene unclear. From germline, CDR1 is MDHEN and CDR2 SYDVKM. V lost 5 bases, J lost 0 bases, and 13 bases lay in between. The CDR3 runs to 15 residues. CDR3 nucleotide sequence: TGTGCCAGCAGTCCAGGAGGGCGGTTGAACACTGAAGCTTTCTTT. Protein: CASSPGGRLNTEAFF.

The V call is TRBV7-9, the J call TRBJ1-3; 7 positions agree with TRBD1. The germline CDR1 and CDR2 sequences are SEHNR and FQNEAQ (reference sequence). This CDR3 is built from 14 residues. V lost 3 bases and J lost 8; bases outside the gene matches: 7. The CDR3 protein is CASSFRQGGDTIYF. CDR3 in DNA: TGTGCCAGCAGCTTCCGACAGGGAGGAGACACCATATATTTT.

This clone has just a few counts. The chain joins TRBV2 to TRBJ1-2; D remains unclear. This CDR3 is 13 amino acids long. In germline, CDR1 is SNHLY, CDR2 FYNNEI. The germline V and J ends were trimmed by 3 bases and 2 bases, with 7 bases remaining between them. The CDR3 DNA sequence: TGTGCCAGCAGTGATGGACGGAACTATGGCTACACCTTC. This encodes CASSDGRNYGYTF.

The genes are TRBV5-1 and TRBJ2-3, with D perhaps TRBD1 or TRBD2 (6 bases each). V shed 1 base and J shed 2 bases, with 11 bases lying between them. This CDR3 region has 15 residues. Looked up from germline, CDR1 is SGHRS and CDR2 is YFSETQ. The CDR3 coding sequence is TGCGCCAGCAGCTTGTCGGGGGCCCTCACAGATACGCAGTATTTT. Protein: CASSLSGALTDTQYF.

This clone has a handful of counts. This chain connects TRBV5-1 to TRBJ2-5; D may correspond to TRBD1 or TRBD2 (5 bases each). CDR1 is SGHRS and CDR2 is YFSETQ in the germline V gene. Trimming removed 4 bases from V and 1 base from J, with 11 bases in between. The CDR3 has 14 amino acids. CDR3 DNA: TGCGCCAGCAGCGAGGGACCGACCCAAGAGACCCAGTACTTC. Protein: CASSEGPTQETQYF.

This chain links TRBV14 with TRBJ2-1; 11 nucleotides agree with TRBD2. The J segment lost 8 bases and the V segment lost 5 bases, leaving 11 bases of the junction unmatched. The CDR3 length is 16 residues. Germline V CDR1 and CDR2: SGHDN, FVKESK. The CDR3 coding sequence is TGTGCCAGCAGCAAAATAGCGGGGGGGCTTTTGGATGAGCAGTTCTTC. Protein product: CASSKIAGGLLDEQFF.

Only one count was recorded for this clone. V usage is TRBV6-1 and J usage is TRBJ2-1; D remains ambiguous. The CDR3 runs to 11 residues. The germline V and J ends were trimmed by 8 bases and 5 bases, with 7 bases remaining between them. The germline V gene encodes CDR1 MNHNS and CDR2 SASEGT. The CDR3 sequence is CASGLNNEQFF. CDR3 in DNA: TGTGCCAGCGGGTTAAACAATGAGCAGTTCTTC.

This clone appeared once. The J gene is TRBJ1-5, the V gene TRBV6-6; 7 nucleotides align to TRBD1. There are 15 residues in the CDR3. Losses at the gene ends were 6 bases for V and 0 bases for J; bases not matched to a gene: 5. Per germline, CDR1 MNHNY and CDR2 SVGAGI (reference sequence). CDR3 nucleotide sequence: TGTGCCAGCAGCCCTCGGACAGGTAGCAATCAGCCCCAGCATTTT. Translating gives CASSPRTGSNQPQHF.

This chain connects TRBV10-1 to TRBJ1-1; D is unclear. The V gene's germline CDR1 is WNHNN and CDR2 SYGVQD (reference sequence). This CDR3 has 13 residues. V gave up 8 bases and J gave up 1 base, with 11 bases separating them. CDR3 loop: CASPGPENTEAFF. In DNA form, the CDR3 reads TGCGCCAGCCCGGGCCCTGAGAACACTGAAGCTTTCTTT.

Remarks on this clone: Other DNA sequences within the sample encode an identical CDR3. This rearrangement joins TRBV7-8 to TRBJ1-2; TRBD1 matches 8 bases. CDR1 and CDR2 (germline): SGHVS, FQNEAQ. The junction had 2 bases not matched to a gene; V was cut back by 1 base and J by 4 bases. The length of the CDR3 is 14 residues. This chain's CDR3 is CASSLGGQGYGYTF. Here the CDR3 DNA reads TGTGCCAGCAGCTTAGGCGGACAGGGCTATGGCTACACCTTC. Full variable domain (missing parts from reference TRBV7-8 and TRBJ1-2): GAGVSQSPRYKVAKRGQDVALRCDPISGHVSLFWYQQALGQGPEFLTYFQNEAQLDKSGLPSDRFFAERPEGSVSTLKIQRTQQEDSAVYLCASSLGGQGYGYTFGSGTRLTVV.